This T cell receptor beta chain comes out of a study of T cells in Graves' hyperthyroidism and ophthalmopathy. Amplification yielded TCR beta CDR3 regions, with RNA transcripts as the source. The TCR CDR3 first-round RT-PCR relied on the HTBI primer set. One entry per CDR3 protein results from TCRdb running MiXCR on the multiplex PCR reads. The data contain hundreds of thousands of distinct CDR3 sequences, around 13% of them singletons. This clonotype was seen ten or more times. This CDR3 comprises 13 residues. With 5 bases clipped from V and 9 bases from J, the junction kept 2 bases outside the gene matches.

The sequenced material came from blood. This TCR was recovered from a woman aged 40-49 years with Graves' ophthalmopathy. The chain links TRBV12-3 or TRBV12-4 to TRBJ2-5; 14 positions match TRBD2. CDR3 sequence (DNA): TGTGCCAGCAGTCAGGGACTAGCGGGGGCCCAGTACTTC. This gives the protein CASSQGLAGAQYF.